This TCR beta chain was profiled in a study of cytomegalovirus exposure and HLA in healthy donors. Study-wide findings and caveats: There were reportedly fewer N-insertions in an Asian-associated ancestry cluster than the roughly 670-donor mean, in a later analysis.

Deletions cut 4 bases from V and 5 bases from J, with 15 bases between. Germline CDR1 reads KGHSH; CDR2 reads LQKENI. The CDR3 extends over 14 amino acids. The donors gave bone marrow, and they were healthy. The study sampled nominally healthy donors, though unrecorded immune exposures were likely. The PCR employed 60 Vbeta primers together with 13 Jbeta primers. Sequencing was performed with immunoSEQ multiplex PCR; in TCRdb, only in-frame clones are kept and a portion is missing. The repertoire holds more than 85,000 clones, with roughly 71% as singletons. About this clone: Its antigen is not known.

Sequencing was done on a sample of PBMCs. The chain employs TRBV18 and TRBJ2-7; a weak D match, TRBD1 (6 bases). The TCR comes from a woman in her sixties or seventies in good health and CMV-seropositive. In DNA form, the CDR3 reads TGTGCCAGCTCACTACAGGGATACGGCGACGAGCAGTACTTC. This sequence encodes CASSLQGYGDEQYF.